This TCR beta chain was sequenced for a study of blood T cell repertoires in COVID-19. On the study more broadly: The origin of the acute and convalescent COVID-19 samples was the United States, Italy and Spain. From T cells, B-cell-depleted T cells, or PBMCs came the material, which was cDNA or gDNA.

In the study's own analysis: Estimates of nucleated cell counts were drawn from the amplification of reference gene primers. Here immunoSEQ multiplex PCR was the method, and the copy in TCRdb shows in-frame clones only, minus some. V and J calls and clone size follow that table, whereas D and trimming were derived from the DNA. This table holds tens of thousands of clones, 88% found once. Sequencing input: peripheral blood. This TCR was sampled from a woman older than 75 with active COVID-19.

The CDR3 is CASSERARGYEQYF. DNA of the CDR3: TGTGCCAGCAGTGAAAGGGCCAGGGGGTACGAGCAGTACTTC. The V call is TRBV6-1, the J call TRBJ2-7; 7 positions match TRBD1. Trimming cost V 2 bases and J 4 bases; bases outside gene matches: 5. CDR1 and CDR2 from the germline V gene are MNHNS and SASEGT. The CDR3 has 14 residues.